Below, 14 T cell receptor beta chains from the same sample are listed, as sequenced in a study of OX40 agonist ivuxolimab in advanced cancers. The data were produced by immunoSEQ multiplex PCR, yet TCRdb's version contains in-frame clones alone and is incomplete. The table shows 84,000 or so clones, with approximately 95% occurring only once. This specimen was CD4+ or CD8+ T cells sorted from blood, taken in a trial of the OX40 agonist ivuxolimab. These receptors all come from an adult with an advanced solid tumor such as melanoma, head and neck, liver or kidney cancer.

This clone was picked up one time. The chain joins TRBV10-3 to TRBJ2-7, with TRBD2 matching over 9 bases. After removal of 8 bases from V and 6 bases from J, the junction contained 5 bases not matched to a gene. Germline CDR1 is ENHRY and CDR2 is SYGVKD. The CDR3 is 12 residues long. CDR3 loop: CAIEGLAGEQYF. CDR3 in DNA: TGTGCCATCGAGGGACTAGCCGGCGAGCAGTACTTC.

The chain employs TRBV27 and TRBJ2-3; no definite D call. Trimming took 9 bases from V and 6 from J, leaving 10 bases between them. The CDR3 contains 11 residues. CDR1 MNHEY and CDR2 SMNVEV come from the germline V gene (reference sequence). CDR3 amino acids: CASRASDTQYF. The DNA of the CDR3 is TGTGCCAGTCGGGCCTCCGATACGCAGTATTTT.

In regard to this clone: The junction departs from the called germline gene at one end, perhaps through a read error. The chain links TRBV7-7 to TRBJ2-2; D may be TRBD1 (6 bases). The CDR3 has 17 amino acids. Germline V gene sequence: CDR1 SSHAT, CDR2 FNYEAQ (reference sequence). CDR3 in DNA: TGTGCTAGCAGCTTCAGCGGCAAACAGGGAAACACCGGGGAGCTGTTTTTT. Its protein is CASSFSGKQGNTGELFF.

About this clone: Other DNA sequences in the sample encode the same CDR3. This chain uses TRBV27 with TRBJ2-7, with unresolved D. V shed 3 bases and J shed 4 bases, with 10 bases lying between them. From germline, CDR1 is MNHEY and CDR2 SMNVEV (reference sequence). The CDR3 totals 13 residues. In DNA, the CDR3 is TGTGCCAGCAGTTTGGGGAAGTCTTACGAGCAGTACTTC. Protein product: CASSLGKSYEQYF.

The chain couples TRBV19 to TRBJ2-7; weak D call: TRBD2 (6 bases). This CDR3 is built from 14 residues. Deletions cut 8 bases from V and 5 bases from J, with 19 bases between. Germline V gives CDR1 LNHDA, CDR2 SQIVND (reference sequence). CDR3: CASSHRGSPNEQYF. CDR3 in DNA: TGTGCCAGTTCGCATCGGGGGAGCCCAAACGAGCAGTACTTC.

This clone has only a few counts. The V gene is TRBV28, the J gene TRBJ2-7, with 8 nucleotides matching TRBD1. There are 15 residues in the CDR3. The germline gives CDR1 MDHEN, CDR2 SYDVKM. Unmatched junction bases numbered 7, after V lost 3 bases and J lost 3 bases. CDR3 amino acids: CASSFGRGPFYEQYF. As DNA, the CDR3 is TGTGCCAGCAGTTTCGGCAGGGGGCCCTTCTACGAGCAGTACTTC.

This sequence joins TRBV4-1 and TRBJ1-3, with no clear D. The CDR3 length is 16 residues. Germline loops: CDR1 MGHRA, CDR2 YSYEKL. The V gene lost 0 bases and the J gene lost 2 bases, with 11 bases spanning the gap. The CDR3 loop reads CASSQDLIRPGNTIYF. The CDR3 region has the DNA TGCGCCAGCAGCCAAGATCTAATCCGCCCTGGAAACACCATATATTTT.

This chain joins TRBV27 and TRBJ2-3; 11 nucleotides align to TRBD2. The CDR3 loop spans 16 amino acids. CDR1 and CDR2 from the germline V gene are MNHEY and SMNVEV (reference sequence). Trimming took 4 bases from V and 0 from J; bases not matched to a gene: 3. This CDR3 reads CASSSGTSGSTDTQYF. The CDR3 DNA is TGTGCCAGCAGTTCGGGGACTAGCGGCAGCACAGATACGCAGTATTTT.

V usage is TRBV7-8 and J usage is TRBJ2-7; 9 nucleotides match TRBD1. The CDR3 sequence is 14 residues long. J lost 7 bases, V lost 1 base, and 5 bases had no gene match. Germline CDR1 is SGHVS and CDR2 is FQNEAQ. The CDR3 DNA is TGTGCCAGCAGCTTAGAGACAGGGGGAGGTGAGCAGTACTTC. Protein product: CASSLETGGGEQYF.

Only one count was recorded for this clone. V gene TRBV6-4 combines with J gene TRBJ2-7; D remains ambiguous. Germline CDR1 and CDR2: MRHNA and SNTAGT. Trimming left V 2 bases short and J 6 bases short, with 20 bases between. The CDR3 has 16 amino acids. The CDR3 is CASSDLNAASWGEQYF. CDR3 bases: TGTGCCAGCAGTGACCTAAATGCAGCCTCCTGGGGCGAGCAGTACTTC.

The CDR3, as DNA: TGTGCCAGTACCAATCACCGGGGGGGGACAGCTAGCACAGATACGCAGTATTTT. It codes for CASTNHRGGTASTDTQYF. This rearrangement joins TRBV19 to TRBJ2-3; tentatively, D is TRBD2 (8 bases). Germline V lookup: CDR1 LNHDA, CDR2 SQIVND (reference sequence). Trimming removed 7 bases at V and 0 bases at J, with 23 bases between. The CDR3 consists of 18 residues.

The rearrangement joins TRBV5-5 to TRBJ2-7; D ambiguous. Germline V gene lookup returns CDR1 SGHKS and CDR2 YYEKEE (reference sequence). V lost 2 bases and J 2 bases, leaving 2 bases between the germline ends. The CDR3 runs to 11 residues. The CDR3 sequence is CASSLPYEQYF. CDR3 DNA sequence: TGTGCCAGCAGCTTACCCTACGAGCAGTACTTC.

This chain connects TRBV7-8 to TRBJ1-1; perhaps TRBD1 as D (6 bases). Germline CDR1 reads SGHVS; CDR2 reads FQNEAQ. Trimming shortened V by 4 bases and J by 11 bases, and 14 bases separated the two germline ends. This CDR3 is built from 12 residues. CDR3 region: CASSSQGGFAFF. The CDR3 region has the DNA TGTGCCAGCAGCTCACAGGGAGGGTTTGCTTTCTTT.

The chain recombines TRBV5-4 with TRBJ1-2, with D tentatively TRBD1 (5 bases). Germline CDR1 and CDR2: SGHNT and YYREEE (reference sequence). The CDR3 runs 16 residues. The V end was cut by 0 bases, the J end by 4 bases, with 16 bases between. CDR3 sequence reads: CASSLAPDRESYGYTF. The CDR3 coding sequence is TGTGCCAGCAGCTTGGCCCCAGACAGAGAGTCCTATGGCTACACCTTC.